This TCR beta chain was recorded in a study of T cells after yellow fever vaccination. Study-level background: Fractions with few cells were prepared using SMART-Seq v4 Ultra Low Input. Study-wide results and limits: Post-booster repertoires contained most primary-vaccination clones again (about 95% CD4, around 89% CD8).

The table lists this clonotype with many counts. Its antigen is unidentified. Generation of TCR cDNA used 5'RACE template switching (which added a universal primer site and UMIs). One entry per CDR3 protein results from TCRdb running MiXCR on the 5' RACE reads. This sample has almost 70,000 distinct CDR3 sequences; 5% to 6.5% occur once, and the top ten carry over 2%. V lost 6 bases and J lost 6; bases outside the gene matches: 5. Germline V gene data show CDR1 as WSHSY and CDR2 as SAAADI. The CDR3 spans 14 residues. This receptor was taken from a man between 18 and 29 years old who received the YFV17D yellow fever vaccine. This specimen was CD4+ T cells sorted from PBMCs, taken around 16 days after the first yellow fever vaccination. The chain uses TRBV10-2 and TRBJ1-6, with 7 bases aligning to TRBD1. DNA of the CDR3: TGCGCCAGCAGCCGACAGGGAATTAATTCACCCCTCCACTTT. Translating gives CASSRQGINSPLHF.